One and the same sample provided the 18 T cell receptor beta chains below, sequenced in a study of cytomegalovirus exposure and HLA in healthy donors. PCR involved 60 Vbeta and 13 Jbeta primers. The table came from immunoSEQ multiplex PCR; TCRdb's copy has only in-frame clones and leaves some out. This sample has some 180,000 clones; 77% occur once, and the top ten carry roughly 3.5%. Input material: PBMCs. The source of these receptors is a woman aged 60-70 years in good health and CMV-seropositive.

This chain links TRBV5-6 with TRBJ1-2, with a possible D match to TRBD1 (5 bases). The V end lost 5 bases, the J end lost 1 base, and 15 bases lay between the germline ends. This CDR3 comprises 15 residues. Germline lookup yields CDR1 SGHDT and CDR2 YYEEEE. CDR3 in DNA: TGTGCCAGCAGTGCCGGGACTATACTTAACTATGGCTACACCTTC. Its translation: CASSAGTILNYGYTF.

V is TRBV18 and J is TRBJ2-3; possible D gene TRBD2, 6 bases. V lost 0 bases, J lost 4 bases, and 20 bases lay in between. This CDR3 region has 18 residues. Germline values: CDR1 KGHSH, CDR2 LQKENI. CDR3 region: CASSPPRLPGVSPDTQYF. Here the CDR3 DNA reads TGTGCCAGCTCACCACCGCGTCTCCCGGGAGTCAGCCCAGATACGCAGTATTTT.

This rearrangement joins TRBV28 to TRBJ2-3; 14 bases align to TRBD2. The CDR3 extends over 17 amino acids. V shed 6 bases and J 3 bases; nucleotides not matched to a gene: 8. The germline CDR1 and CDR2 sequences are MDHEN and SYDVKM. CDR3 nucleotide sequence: TGTGCCAGCAGCTCCCCGGGACTAGCGGGAGTAACAGATACGCAGTATTTT. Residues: CASSSPGLAGVTDTQYF.

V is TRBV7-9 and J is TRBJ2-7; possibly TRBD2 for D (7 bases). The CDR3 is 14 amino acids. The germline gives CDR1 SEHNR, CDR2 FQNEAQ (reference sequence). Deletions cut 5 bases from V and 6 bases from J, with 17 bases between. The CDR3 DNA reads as TGTGCCAGCAGCCAGAGCGGGACGGGGGCCGAGCAGTACTTC. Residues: CASSQSGTGAEQYF.

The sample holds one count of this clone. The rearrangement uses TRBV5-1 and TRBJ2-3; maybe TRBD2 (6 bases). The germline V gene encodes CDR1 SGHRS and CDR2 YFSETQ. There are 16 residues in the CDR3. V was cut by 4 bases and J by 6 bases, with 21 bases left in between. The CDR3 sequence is CASSRGGTDAGDTQYF. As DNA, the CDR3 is TGCGCCAGCAGCCGTGGGGGGACTGACGCCGGGGATACGCAGTATTTT.

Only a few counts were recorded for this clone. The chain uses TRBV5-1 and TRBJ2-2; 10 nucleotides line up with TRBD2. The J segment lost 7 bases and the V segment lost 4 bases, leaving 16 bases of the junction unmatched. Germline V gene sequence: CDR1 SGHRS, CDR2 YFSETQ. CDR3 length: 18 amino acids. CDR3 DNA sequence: TGCGCCAGCAGCCCGGAAGCGGGAGGGCCCAGTGTTATCGGGGAGCTGTTTTTT. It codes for CASSPEAGGPSVIGELFF.

CDR3 nucleotides: TGTGCCAGCAGCCAGGGACTAGCGGGAGTCGGGTCCTACGAGCAGTACTTC. This encodes CASSQGLAGVGSYEQYF. This chain connects TRBV9 to TRBJ2-5, with 14 bases matching TRBD2. The J call may be faulty, since TRBJ2-7 better matches the DNA end. The CDR3 is made up of 17 amino acids. CDR1 SGDLS and CDR2 YYNGEE come from the germline V gene.

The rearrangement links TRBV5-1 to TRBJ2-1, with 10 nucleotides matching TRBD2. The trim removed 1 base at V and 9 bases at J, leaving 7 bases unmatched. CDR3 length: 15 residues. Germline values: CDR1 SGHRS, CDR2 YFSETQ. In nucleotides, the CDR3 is TGCGCCAGCAGCTTGAGCGGGGGGGCACCGATTGAGCAGTTCTTC. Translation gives CASSLSGGAPIEQFF.

The CDR3 spells CASRNGGTNTGELFF. DNA of the CDR3: TGTGCCAGCAGAAACGGGGGGACGAACACCGGGGAGCTGTTTTTT. The rearrangement uses TRBV6-5 and TRBJ2-2; 7 nucleotides align to TRBD2. The CDR3 is 15 amino acids. V gave up 6 bases and J gave up 0 bases; unmatched junction bases: 4. CDR1 is MNHEY, CDR2 SVGAGI, per germline.

The CDR3 region is CASSLMGQPQHF. Written as DNA, the CDR3 is TGTGCCAGCAGCTTGATGGGCCAGCCCCAGCATTTT. The genes are TRBV28 and TRBJ1-5, with unresolved D. This CDR3 has 12 residues. V lost 6 bases and J 7 bases, leaving 10 bases between the germline ends. CDR1 is MDHEN, CDR2 SYDVKM, per germline.

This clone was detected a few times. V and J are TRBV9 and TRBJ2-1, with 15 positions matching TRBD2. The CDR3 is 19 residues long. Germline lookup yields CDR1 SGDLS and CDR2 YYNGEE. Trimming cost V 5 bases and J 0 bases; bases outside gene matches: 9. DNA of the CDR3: TGTGCCAGCAGTGGAGGGACTAGCGGGAGGCTGAGCTCCTACAATGAGCAGTTCTTC. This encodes CASSGGTSGRLSSYNEQFF.

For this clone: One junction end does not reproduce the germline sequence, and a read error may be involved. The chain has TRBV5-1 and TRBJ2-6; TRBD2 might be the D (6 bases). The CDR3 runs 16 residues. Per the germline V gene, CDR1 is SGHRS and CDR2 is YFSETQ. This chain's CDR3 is CASSLEAGSGANGLTF. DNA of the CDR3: TGCGCCAGCAGCTTGGAAGCGGGCTCTGGGGCCAACGGCCTGACTTTC. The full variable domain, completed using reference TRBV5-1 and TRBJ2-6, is KAGVTQTPRYLIKTRGQQVTLSCSPISGHRSVSWYQQTPGQGLQFLFEYFSETQRNKGNFPGRFSGRQFSNSRSEMNVSTLELGDSALYLCASSLEAGSGANGLTFGAGSRLTVL.

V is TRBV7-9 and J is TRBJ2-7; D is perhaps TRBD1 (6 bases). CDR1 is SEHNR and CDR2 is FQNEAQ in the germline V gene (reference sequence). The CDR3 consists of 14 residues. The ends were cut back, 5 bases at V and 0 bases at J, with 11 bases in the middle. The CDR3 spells CASSVLQGSYEQYF. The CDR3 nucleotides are TGTGCCAGCAGCGTGTTACAGGGCTCCTACGAGCAGTACTTC.

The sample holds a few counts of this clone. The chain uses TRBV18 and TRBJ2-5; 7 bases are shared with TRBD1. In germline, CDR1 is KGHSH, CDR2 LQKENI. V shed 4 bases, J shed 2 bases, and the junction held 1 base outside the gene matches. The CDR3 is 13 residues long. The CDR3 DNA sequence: TGTGCCAGCTCACAGGGACAGCAAGAGACCCAGTACTTC. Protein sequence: CASSQGQQETQYF.

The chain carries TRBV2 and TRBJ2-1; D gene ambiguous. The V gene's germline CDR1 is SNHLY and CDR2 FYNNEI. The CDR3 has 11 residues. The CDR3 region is CAGRRDNEQFF. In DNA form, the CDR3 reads TGTGCGGGCCGCCGAGACAATGAGCAGTTCTTC.

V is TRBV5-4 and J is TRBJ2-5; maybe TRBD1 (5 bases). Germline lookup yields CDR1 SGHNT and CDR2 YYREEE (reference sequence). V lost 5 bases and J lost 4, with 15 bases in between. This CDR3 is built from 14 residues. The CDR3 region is CASSGTWGPETQYF. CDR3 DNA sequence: TGTGCCAGCAGTGGTACGTGGGGCCCAGAGACCCAGTACTTC.

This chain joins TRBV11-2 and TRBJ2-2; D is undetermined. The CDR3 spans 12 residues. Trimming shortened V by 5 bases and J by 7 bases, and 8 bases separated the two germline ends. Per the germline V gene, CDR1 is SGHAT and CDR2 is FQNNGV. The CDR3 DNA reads TGTGCCAGCAGCCAAGAGGTCGGGGAGCTGTTTTTT. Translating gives CASSQEVGELFF. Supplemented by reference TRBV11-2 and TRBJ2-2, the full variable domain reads EAGVAQSPRYKIIEKRQSVAFWCNPISGHATLYWYQQILGQGPKLLIQFQNNGVVDDSQLPKDRFSAERLKGVDSTLKIQPAKLEDSAVYLCASSQEVGELFFGEGSRLTVL.

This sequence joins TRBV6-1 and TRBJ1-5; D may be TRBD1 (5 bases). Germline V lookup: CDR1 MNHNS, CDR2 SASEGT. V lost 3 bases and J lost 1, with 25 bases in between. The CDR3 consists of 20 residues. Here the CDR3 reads CASSEGGTGSMGGSNQPQHF. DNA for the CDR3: TGTGCCAGCAGTGAGGGTGGGACTGGGAGCATGGGGGGGAGCAATCAGCCCCAGCATTTT.